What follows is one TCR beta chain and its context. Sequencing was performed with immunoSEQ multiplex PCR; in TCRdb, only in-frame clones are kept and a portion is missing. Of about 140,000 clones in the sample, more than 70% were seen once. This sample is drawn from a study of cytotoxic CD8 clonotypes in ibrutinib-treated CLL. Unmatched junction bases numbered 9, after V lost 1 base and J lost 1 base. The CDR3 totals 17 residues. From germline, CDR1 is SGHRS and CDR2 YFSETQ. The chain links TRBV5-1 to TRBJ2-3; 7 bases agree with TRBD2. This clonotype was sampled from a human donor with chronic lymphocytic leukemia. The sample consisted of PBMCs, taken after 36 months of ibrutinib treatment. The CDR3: CASSLSSGGGGTDTQYF. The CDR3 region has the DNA TGCGCCAGCAGCTTGAGTTCGGGGGGAGGTGGCACAGATACGCAGTATTTT.